This TCR beta chain came from a study of T cell responses to AZD1222 COVID-19 vaccine (dated by TCRdb to 2020 to 2022). Some background on the complete study: AZD1222 recipients with second doses at about 4 weeks or about 12 weeks were pooled, because spike-specific TCR depth and breadth did not differ between schedules. TCR sequencing covered approximately 230 trial participants: 200 to 220 given two doses of AZD1222 and approximately 26 given two doses of MenACWY control vaccine. Trial participants were enrolled into age subgroups of 18-55, 56-69 and 70-plus years, which contained roughly 140, 27 and 60 TCR-sequenced participants, respectively. On the study overall, not on this receptor specifically: Only a handful of AZD1222 recipients were SARS-CoV-2 seropositive at baseline, limiting conclusions about previously exposed vaccinees. The vaccine-associated CD4 TCRs covered the entire spike protein, and the dominant responses fell in regions 160-218 and 743-854. The 56-69-year group was small, and its depth increase did not reach significance, likely because of low power. After two AZD1222 doses, both the breadth and the depth of spike-specific TCRs were significantly higher than at day 0 and than in MenACWY recipients. Nearly half of unique spike-specific TCRs reportedly recognized epitopes outside regions mutated in the B.1.351 and B.1.1.7 variants. Because no samples from the day 14 peak response were available, repertoires could be characterized only after the peak T cell response. Participants were mostly white British and included more females than males, and it was suggested by the authors that clonal diversity may have been underestimated.

About this clone itself: There is no known antigen for this receptor. Base quality data are lacking; no much larger clone is found one base away.

The label giving this sample's time point can be read as: baseline before first vaccination. The vaccinee samples were drawn from two UK trials, COV001 and COV002, one of which was a single-blind randomized controlled phase 2/3 trial testing AZD1222 (ChAdOx1 nCoV-19) in healthy adults. For TCRbeta chain sequencing, PBMC samples from trial participants were taken at day 0 and at day 28 after the second dose. Inclusive of the bounding cysteine and phenylalanine, the CDR3 is 12 residues long. This entry keeps only the CDR3 DNA: 36 bases, framed from base 1. The junction carries 14 bases between V and J, which are trimmed by 7 bases and 8 bases respectively. CDR1 and CDR2 are read off the germline V gene as MGHDK and SYGVNS. The CDR3 regions of human TCRbeta chains were subjected to immunosequencing. Under the source paper's analysis protocol: Repertoire TCRs were matched against a reference library of SARS-CoV-2-specific TCRs generated with the MIRA antigen-specificity platform. Breadth meant the fraction of unique TCRs that were SARS-CoV-2-associated, whereas depth meant the fraction of total T cells that were SARS-CoV-2-associated. Using the MIRA data, each spike-specific TCR was mapped to the spike region that the TCR reacts to and placed in a CD4 or CD8 class. Log10-transformed breadth and depth values were compared by one-way ANOVA with Sidak's multiple comparisons tests. The table was pulled from immuneACCESS by TCRdb, which kept in-frame rearrangements only. Such tables lose some clones; where checked, under half of the loss comes from unresolved V genes, and the rest has no known cause. V, J and clone size reflect that table, while D and trimming were determined from the DNA. Counted in this sample were about 120,000 clones; around 86% of them appeared once. The ten largest clones capture around 1.2% of the sample.

The chain couples TRBV25-1 to TRBJ1-2; TRBD1 is a weak D gene call, 5 bases matching. The TCR sequence derives from an adult in good health. Sequences were derived from peripheral blood, sampled on day 0 of AZD1222 vaccination. The sequence in DNA is TGTGCCAGCACCGCCACAGGCGGCGGCTACACCTTC. The encoded protein is CASTATGGGYTF.